The source of this T cell receptor (beta chain) is a study of blood T cell repertoires in COVID-19. Looking at the study overall: From the United States, Italy and Spain came samples of acute and convalescent COVID-19. Nucleic acid was either cDNA or gDNA, and it came from T cells, B-cell-depleted T cells, or PBMCs.

This clone is a singleton in its sample. In the original analysis: Reference gene primers were amplified, and this amplification served to estimate nucleated cell counts. Libraries were prepared by immunoSEQ multiplex PCR; TCRdb keeps only in-frame clonotypes and omits some of them. V and J calls plus clone size are reproduced from that table; the DNA served to infer D and trimming. The sample carries some 160,000 clones, about four fifths recorded once. Germline V lookup: CDR1 MDHEN, CDR2 SYDVKM. This CDR3 comprises 14 residues. V was pared by 3 bases and J by 4 bases, with 2 bases of the junction left unmatched.

This TCR was sampled from a woman at least 80 years old with acute or convalescent COVID-19. The sequenced sample was peripheral blood. The V gene is TRBV28, the J gene TRBJ2-7, with 11 bases fitting TRBD2. The CDR3 coding sequence is TGTGCCAGCAGTTTGTTAGCGGGAGGGTACGAGCAGTACTTC. Its translation: CASSLLAGGYEQYF.